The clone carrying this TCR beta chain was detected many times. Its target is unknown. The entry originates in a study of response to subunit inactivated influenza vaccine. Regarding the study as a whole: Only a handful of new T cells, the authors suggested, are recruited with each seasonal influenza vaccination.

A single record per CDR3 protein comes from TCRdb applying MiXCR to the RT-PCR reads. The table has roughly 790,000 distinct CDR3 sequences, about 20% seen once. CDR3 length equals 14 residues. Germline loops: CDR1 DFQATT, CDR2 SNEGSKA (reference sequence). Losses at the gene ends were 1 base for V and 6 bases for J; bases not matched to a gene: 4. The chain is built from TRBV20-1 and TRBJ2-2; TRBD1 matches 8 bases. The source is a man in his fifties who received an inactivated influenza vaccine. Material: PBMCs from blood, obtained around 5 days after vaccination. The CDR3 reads CSARALRGPGELFF. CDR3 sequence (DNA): TGCAGTGCTAGAGCCCTCAGGGGGCCCGGGGAGCTGTTTTTT.